One and the same sample provided the 3 T cell receptor beta chains below, sequenced in a study of Graves' ophthalmopathy and Graves' hyperthyroidism. The authors amplified TCR beta CDR3 regions, and they did so from RNA transcripts for repertoire sequencing. An opening RT-PCR round employed HTBI primers and preceded a second-round multiplex PCR. Each CDR3 protein gets one entry after TCRdb re-called the multiplex PCR reads with MiXCR. Among over a million distinct CDR3 sequences listed, about two fifths were seen once. The sequenced sample consisted of peripheral blood or thyroid tissue (not recorded which). These receptors all come from an adult man with Graves' hyperthyroidism.

The table lists this clonotype with many counts. The chain is built from TRBV29-1 and TRBJ1-5, with TRBD1 matching over 7 bases. The CDR3 has 12 residues. J gave up 5 bases and V 4 bases, and 2 bases lay outside the gene matches. Germline lookup yields CDR1 SQVTM and CDR2 ANQGSEA. This CDR3 is CSVVTGDQPQHF. As DNA, the CDR3 is TGCAGCGTTGTCACAGGGGATCAGCCCCAGCATTTT. The full variable domain, completed using reference TRBV29-1 and TRBJ1-5, is SAVISQKPSRDICQRGTSLTIQCQVDSQVTMMFWYRQQPGQSLTLIATANQGSEATYESGFVIDKFPISRPNLTFSTLTVSNMSPEDSSIYLCSVVTGDQPQHFGDGTRLSIL.

This clonotype came up many times. The CDR3, as DNA: TGTGCCAGCAGCGTAGCTGGAGAGAACACTGAAGCTTTCTTT. This sequence encodes CASSVAGENTEAFF. The chain recombines TRBV9 with TRBJ1-1; no clear D. Germline loops: CDR1 SGDLS, CDR2 YYNGEE. With 0 bases removed from V and 1 base from J, the gap between germline ends came to 7 bases. CDR3 length equals 14 residues. The whole variable domain, filled in from reference TRBV9 and TRBJ1-1, reads DSGVTQTPKHLITATGQRVTLRCSPRSGDLSVYWYQQSLDQGLQFLIQYYNGEERAKGNILERFSAQQFPDLHSELNLSSLELGDSALYFCASSVAGENTEAFFGQGTRLTVV.

This clonotype has just a few counts. The rearrangement links TRBV19 to TRBJ2-2; either TRBD1 or TRBD2 may supply D (5 bases each). The CDR3 loop spans 13 amino acids. The germline gives CDR1 LNHDA, CDR2 SQIVND (reference sequence). Trimming stripped 11 bases from V and 6 bases from J, with 16 bases between. CDR3 in DNA: TGTGCCGGGGGACCGACTCACTCCGGGGAGCTGTTTTTT. It specifies CAGGPTHSGELFF.